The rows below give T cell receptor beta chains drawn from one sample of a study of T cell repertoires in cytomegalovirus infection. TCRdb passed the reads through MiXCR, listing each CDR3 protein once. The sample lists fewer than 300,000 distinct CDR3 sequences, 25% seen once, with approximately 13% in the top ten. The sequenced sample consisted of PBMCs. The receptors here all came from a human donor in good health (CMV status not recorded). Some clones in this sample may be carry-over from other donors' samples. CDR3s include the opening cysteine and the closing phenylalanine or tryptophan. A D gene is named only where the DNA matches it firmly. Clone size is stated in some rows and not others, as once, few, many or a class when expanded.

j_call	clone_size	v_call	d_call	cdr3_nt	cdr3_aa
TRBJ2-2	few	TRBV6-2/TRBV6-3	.	TGTGCCAGCAGTCGCCCCCAGGGGAACGGGTTCGCCGGGGAGCTGTTTTTT	CASSRPQGNGFAGELFF
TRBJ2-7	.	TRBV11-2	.	TGTGCCAGCAGCTTTCAGGGGTACGAGCAGTACTTC	CASSFQGYEQYF
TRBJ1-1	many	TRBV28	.	TGTGCCAGCAGTTTTGAGGGCAAAGGAGTAGCTTTCTTT	CASSFEGKGVAFF
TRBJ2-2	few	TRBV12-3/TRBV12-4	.	TGTGCCAGCACCGGAGGGGGGGGCGGCGGGGAGCTGTTTTTT	CASTGGGGGGELFF
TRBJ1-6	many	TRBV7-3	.	TGTGCCAGCAGCTTACAGGGTATCGGTTCACCCCTCCACTTT	CASSLQGIGSPLHF
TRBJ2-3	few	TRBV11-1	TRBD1	TGTGCCAGCAAGTTCCAGGGGGCTACAGATACGCAGTATTTT	CASKFQGATDTQYF
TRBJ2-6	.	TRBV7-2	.	TGTGCCAGCAGCTTAGGGTACTCTGGGGCCAACGTCCTGACTTTC	CASSLGYSGANVLTF
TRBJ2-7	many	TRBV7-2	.	TGTGCCAGCAGCCTCCTCTCCGGAGGGCTTACCTACGAGCAGTACTTC	CASSLLSGGLTYEQYF
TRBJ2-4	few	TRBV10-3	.	TGTGCCATCAGTGAGTCTAAAGGGGCCTCGAACATTCAGTACTTC	CAISESKGASNIQYF
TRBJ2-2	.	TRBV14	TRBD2	TGTGCCAGCAGCCCGACAAGGGGACTAGCGGGATTGAACACCGGGGAGCTGTTTTTT	CASSPTRGLAGLNTGELFF
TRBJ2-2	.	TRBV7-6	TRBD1	TGTGCCAGCAGCTTAGGGACAGGGATGACCACTGGGGACCTGTTTTTT	CASSLGTGMTTGDLFF
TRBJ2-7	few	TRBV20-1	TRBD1	TGCAGTGCTAGAGACGGGACAGCCTCCGGGCAGTACTTC	CSARDGTASGQYF
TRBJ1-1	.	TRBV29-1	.	TGCAGCGTTGACATGGGGGGAATGAACACTGAAGCTTTCTTT	CSVDMGGMNTEAFF